This T cell receptor beta chain was retrieved from a study of high-grade serous ovarian cancer treatment subgroups. Study as a whole: Each sample yielded on average about 7,000 unique TCR beta rearrangements from some 14,000 reads. General study results and limits: Tumors within one patient showed repertoire similarity of about 0.095 to 0.79. Bulk tumor TCR sequencing gave no spatial information. Higher neoantigen levels went with greater TCR clonal relatedness.

Trimming shortened V by 5 bases and J by 5 bases, and 9 bases separated the two germline ends. Germline lookup yields CDR1 DFQATT and CDR2 SNEGSKA (reference sequence). The CDR3 has 11 residues. Tumor samples were obtained before definitive surgery or chemotherapy. Clones were sequenced by immunoSEQ multiplex PCR, and TCRdb holds only the in-frame ones, with some missing. The table includes 2,500 to 3,000 clones, less than 75% detected once. In its sample, this clone was seen a few times. The target antigen is unknown. What was sequenced was tumor tissue. The chain joins TRBV20-1 to TRBJ1-1, with D unresolved. This TCR was recovered from a human donor with high-grade serous ovarian cancer. The CDR3 protein is CSAPGRTEAFF. The CDR3 nucleotides are TGCAGTGCTCCAGGAAGGACTGAAGCTTTCTTT.